This TCR beta chain appears in the sequencing data of a study of shared clonotypes between healthy human individuals. On the study more broadly: Per donor, CD8 memory used one plate, CD8 naive used two, CD4 memory used three and CD4 naive used three. Notes on the study in general: Though the depth was large, rarefaction showed that sorted-subset sequencing was incomplete. A reduction in generation probabilities was seen for non-shared clonotypes relative to those shared by all four donors.

The authors distributed each subset's genomic DNA evenly over several immunoSEQ plates. Clones were sequenced by immunoSEQ multiplex PCR, and TCRdb holds only the in-frame ones, with some missing. The sample has roughly 1,800,000 clones; approximately 95% are singletons. CD45RO-negative, CCR7-selected cells formed the naive CD8 fraction, which excluded terminally differentiated effector memory CD45RA+ cells. V gave up 4 bases and J gave up 3 bases, with 10 bases separating them. This CDR3 is 13 amino acids long. Per the germline V gene, CDR1 is MGHRA and CDR2 is YSYEKL. About this clone itself: What it binds is unknown. At the DNA level, this CDR3 is encoded by other sequences in the same sample as well.

The source is a young man in good health. Sequencing used naive CD8+ T cells sorted from blood. The chain is built from TRBV4-1 and TRBJ2-7, with D possibly matching TRBD1 (6 bases). CDR3 loop: CASSPPRGYEQYF. CDR3 nucleotide sequence: TGCGCCAGCAGCCCGCCCAGGGGCTACGAGCAGTACTTC.